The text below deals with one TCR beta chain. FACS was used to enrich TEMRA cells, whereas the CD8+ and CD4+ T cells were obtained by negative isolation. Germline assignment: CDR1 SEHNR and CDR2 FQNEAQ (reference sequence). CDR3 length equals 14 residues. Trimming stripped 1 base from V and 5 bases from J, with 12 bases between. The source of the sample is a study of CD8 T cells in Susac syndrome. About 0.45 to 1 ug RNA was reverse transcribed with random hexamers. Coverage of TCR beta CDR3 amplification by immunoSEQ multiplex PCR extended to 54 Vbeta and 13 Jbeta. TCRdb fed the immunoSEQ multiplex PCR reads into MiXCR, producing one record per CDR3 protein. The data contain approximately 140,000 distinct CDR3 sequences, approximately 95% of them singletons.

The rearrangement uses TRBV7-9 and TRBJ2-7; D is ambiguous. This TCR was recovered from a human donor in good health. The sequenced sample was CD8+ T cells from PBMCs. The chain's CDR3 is CASSLGSAQDEQYF. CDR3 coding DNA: TGTGCCAGCAGCTTAGGGTCAGCGCAAGACGAGCAGTACTTC. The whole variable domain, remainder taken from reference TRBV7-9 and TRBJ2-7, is DTGVSQNPRHKITKRGQNVTFRCDPISEHNRLYWYRQTLGQGPEFLTYFQNEAQLEKSRLLSDRFSAERPKGSFSTLEIQRTEQGDSAMYLCASSLGSAQDEQYFGPGTRLTVT.